This T cell receptor (beta chain) was identified during a study of shared clonotypes between healthy human individuals. Positively selected for CCR7, the CD45RO-negative cells used as naive CD8 cells excluded terminally differentiated effector memory CD45RA+ cells. Repertoires were generated with immunoSEQ multiplex PCR, while TCRdb's copy carries only in-frame clones and drops some. The repertoire holds roughly 600,000 clones, with roughly 98% as singletons. The source material was naive CD8+ T cells sorted from blood. This clonotype originated in a man aged 25-45 years in good health.

CDR3 residues: CASSWLAGVSDTQYF. CDR3 nucleotide sequence: TGTGCCAGCAGCTGGCTAGCGGGAGTATCAGATACGCAGTATTTT. The V call is TRBV7-9, the J call TRBJ2-3; 10 bases are shared with TRBD2. The germline V gene encodes CDR1 SEHNR and CDR2 FQNEAQ (reference sequence). J gave up 4 bases and V 4 bases, and 5 bases lay outside the gene matches. This CDR3 spans 15 amino acids.